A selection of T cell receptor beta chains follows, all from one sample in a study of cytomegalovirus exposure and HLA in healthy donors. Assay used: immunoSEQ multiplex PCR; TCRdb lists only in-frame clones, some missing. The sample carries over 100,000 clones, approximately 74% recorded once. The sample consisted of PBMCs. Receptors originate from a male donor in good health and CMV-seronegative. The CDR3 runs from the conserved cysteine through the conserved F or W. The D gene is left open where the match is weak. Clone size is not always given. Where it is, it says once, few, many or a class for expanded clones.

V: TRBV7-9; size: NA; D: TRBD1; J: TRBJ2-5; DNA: TGTGCCAGCAGGCCAGGGGGCAAGGGTCAAGAGACCCAGTACTTC; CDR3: CASRPGGKGQETQYF
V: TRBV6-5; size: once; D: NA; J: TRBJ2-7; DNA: TGTGCCAGCAGTTACTCGAGGGAAAAATACGAGCAGTACTTC; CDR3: CASSYSREKYEQYF
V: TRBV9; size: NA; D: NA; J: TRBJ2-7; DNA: TGTGCCAGCAGCGTAGTCAATAGCGCTGGCTACGAGCAGTACTTC; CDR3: CASSVVNSAGYEQYF
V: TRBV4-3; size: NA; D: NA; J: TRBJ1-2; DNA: TGCGCCAGCAGCCAAGAACTTCTATCCGGGGGCTACACCTTC; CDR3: CASSQELLSGGYTF
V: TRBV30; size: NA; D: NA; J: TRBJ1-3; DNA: TGTGCCTGGAGTGATCTCGGAAACACCATATATTTT; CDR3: CAWSDLGNTIYF
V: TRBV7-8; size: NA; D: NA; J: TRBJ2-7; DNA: TGTGCCAGCAGCCCCCCAGGGATCGAGCAGTACTTC; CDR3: CASSPPGIEQYF
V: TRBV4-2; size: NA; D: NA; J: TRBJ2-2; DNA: TGTGCCAGCAGCCAAGGACGGTGGGGCGACACCGGGGAGCTGTTTTTT; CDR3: CASSQGRWGDTGELFF
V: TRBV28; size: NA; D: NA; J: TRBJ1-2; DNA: TGTGCCAGCAGTTTATTACCCGGGGGACCGGGACTGTCTGGCTACACCTTC; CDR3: CASSLLPGGPGLSGYTF
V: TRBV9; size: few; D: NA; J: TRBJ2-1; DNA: TGTGCCAGCAGCGGACGGGGGGCAAGCTACAATGAGCAGTTCTTC; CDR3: CASSGRGASYNEQFF
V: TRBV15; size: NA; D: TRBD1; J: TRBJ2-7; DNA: TGTGCCACCAGCTTGGACAGGTACTACGAGCAGTACTTC; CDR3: CATSLDRYYEQYF
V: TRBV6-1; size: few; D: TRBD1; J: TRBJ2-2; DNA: TGTGCCAGCAGCCCGGGACAGCTAAACACCGGGGAGCTGTTTTTT; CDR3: CASSPGQLNTGELFF
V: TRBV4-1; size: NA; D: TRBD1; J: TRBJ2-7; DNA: TGCGCCAGCAGCCTTTCGTGGGACAGGGGCTACGAGCAGTACTTC; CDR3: CASSLSWDRGYEQYF
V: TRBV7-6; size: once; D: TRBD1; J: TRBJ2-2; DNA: TGTGCCAGCAGCACAAAACCGGGACAGATGAACACCGGGGAGCTGTTTTTT; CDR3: CASSTKPGQMNTGELFF
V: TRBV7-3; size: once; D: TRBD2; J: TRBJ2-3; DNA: TGTGCCAGCAGACAAACTAGCGGATTCACAGATACGCAGTATTTT; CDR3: CASRQTSGFTDTQYF
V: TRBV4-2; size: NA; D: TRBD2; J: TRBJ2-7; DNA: TGTGCCAGCAGCCAAGGGACTAGCGGGAGCAAAAACGAGCAGTACTTC; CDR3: CASSQGTSGSKNEQYF
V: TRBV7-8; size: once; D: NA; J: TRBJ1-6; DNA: TGTGCCAGCAGCATACTCAGGGTACTCACCCCGAATTCACCCCTCCACTTT; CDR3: CASSILRVLTPNSPLHF
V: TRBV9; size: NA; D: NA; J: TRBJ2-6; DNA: TGTGCCAGCAGCGTAGTGGCGGGCTCTGGGGCCAACGTCCTGACTTTC; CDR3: CASSVVAGSGANVLTF
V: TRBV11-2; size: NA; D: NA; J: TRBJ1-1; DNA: TGTGCCAGCAGCTTAGGTCTCATCTCGGAGATGAACACTGAAGCTTTCTTT; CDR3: CASSLGLISEMNTEAFF
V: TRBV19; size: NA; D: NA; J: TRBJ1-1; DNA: TGTGCCAGTAGTATAAGGCAGACAAGCTTCATGAACACTGAAGCTTTCTTT; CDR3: CASSIRQTSFMNTEAFF
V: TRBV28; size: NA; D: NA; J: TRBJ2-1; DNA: TGTGCCAGCAGCCTATCCTGGGGGGAGGCCTCCTACAATGAGCAGTTCTTC; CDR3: CASSLSWGEASYNEQFF
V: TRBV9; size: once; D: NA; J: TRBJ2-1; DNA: TGTGCCAGCAGCCAGTCGGGTAGCTACAATGAGCAGTTCTTC; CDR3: CASSQSGSYNEQFF
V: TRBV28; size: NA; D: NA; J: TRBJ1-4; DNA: TGTGCCAGCAGTTTTATCAGGGCAACTAATGAAAAACTGTTTTTT; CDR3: CASSFIRATNEKLFF
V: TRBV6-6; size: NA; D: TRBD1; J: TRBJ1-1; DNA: TGTGCCAGCGAGAGAACACCGGGACAGGGGAACACTGAAGCTTTCTTT; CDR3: CASERTPGQGNTEAFF
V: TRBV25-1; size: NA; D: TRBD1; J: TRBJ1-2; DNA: TGTGCCAGCTCAGGGGGGACAGTCGTCTATGGCTACACCTTC; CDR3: CASSGGTVVYGYTF
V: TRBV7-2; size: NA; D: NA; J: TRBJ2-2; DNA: TGTGCCAGCAGCCGGCTTGGGGTGGGCGGGGAGCCGTTTTTT; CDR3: CASSRLGVGGEPFF
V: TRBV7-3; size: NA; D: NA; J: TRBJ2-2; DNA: TGTGCCAGCAGCTTATGGGGAGAGGCGGGCGGGGAGCTGTTTTTT; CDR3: CASSLWGEAGGELFF
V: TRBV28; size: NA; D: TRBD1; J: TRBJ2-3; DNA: TGTGCCAGCAGTCTAGACAGGGCGGGCACAGATACGCAGTATTTT; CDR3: CASSLDRAGTDTQYF
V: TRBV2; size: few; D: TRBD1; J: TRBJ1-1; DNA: TGTGCCAGCAGTGGGGGACAGCTTGGGAACACTGAAGCTTTCTTT; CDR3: CASSGGQLGNTEAFF
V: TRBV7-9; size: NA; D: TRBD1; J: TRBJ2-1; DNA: TGTTCCAGCAGCTTAGGGGGGACAGGGAAAGGCAATGAGCAGTTCTTC; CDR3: CSSSLGGTGKGNEQFF
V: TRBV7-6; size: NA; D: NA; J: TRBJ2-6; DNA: TGTGCCAGCAGCTTAGGAGGAGGGGCCAGGTTTGGGGCCAACGTCCTGACTTTC; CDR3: CASSLGGGARFGANVLTF
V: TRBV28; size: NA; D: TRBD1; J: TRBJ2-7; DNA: TGTGCCAGCTCCCAGGGACAGGTGGGGCGCTCCTACGAGCAGTACTTC; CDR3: CASSQGQVGRSYEQYF
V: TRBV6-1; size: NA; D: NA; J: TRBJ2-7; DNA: TGTGCCAGCAGTGAACTCGGGGTCGGCGAGCAGTACTTC; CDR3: CASSELGVGEQYF
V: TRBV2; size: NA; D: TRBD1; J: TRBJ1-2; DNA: TGTGCCAGCAGTGCCCCGGGACAGGGGATTCCTCCCTATGGCTACACCTTC; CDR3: CASSAPGQGIPPYGYTF
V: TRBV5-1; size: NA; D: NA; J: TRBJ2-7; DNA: TGCGCCAGCAGATCGCCCCAGGCAGGGGTCTACGAGCAGTACTTC; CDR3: CASRSPQAGVYEQYF
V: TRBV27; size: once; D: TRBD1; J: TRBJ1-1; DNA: TGTGCCAGCAGTTTTTTTGACATCAGGGGGCATAGCACTGAAGCTTTCTTT; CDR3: CASSFFDIRGHSTEAFF
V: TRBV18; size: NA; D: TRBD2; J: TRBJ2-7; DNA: TGTGCCAGCTCAGAACCGGGACTAGGGATCTACGAGCAGTACTTC; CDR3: CASSEPGLGIYEQYF
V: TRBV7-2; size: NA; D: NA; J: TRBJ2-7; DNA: TGTGCCAGCAGCTTCCACGACGGGACTGGCGGGTACGAGCAGTACTTC; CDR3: CASSFHDGTGGYEQYF
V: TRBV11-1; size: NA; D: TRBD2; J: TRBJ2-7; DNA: TGTGCCAGCAGCTTAGGACTAGCTTTCTCCTACGAGCAGTACTTC; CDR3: CASSLGLAFSYEQYF
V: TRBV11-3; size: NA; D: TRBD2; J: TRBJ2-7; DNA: TGTGCCAGCAGCTTAAAATTGGTGACACGGGAGGACGAGCAGTACTTC; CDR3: CASSLKLVTREDEQYF
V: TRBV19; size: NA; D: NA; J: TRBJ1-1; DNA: TGTGCCAGTAATTGGGCTGGAAACACTGAAGCTTTCTTT; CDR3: CASNWAGNTEAFF
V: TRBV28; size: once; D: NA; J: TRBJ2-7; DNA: TGTGCCAGCAGTCCCCCCTCCGGGCCCCGCGGGTACGAGCAGTACTTC; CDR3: CASSPPSGPRGYEQYF